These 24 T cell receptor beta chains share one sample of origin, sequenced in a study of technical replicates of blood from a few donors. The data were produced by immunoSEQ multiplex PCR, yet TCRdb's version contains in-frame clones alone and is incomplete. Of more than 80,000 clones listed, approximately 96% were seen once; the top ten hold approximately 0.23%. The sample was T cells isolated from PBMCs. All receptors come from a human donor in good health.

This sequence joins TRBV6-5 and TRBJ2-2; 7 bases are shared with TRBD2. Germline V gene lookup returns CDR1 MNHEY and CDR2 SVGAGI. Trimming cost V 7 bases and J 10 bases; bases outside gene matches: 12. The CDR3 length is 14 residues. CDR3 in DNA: TGTGCCAGCATGGCGGGAGTGGGGGGTACGGAGCTGTTTTTT. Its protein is CASMAGVGGTELFF.

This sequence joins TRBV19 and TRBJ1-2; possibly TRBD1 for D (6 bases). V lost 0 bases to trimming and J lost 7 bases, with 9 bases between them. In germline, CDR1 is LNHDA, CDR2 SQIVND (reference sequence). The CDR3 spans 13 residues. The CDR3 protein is CASSIEGRGGYTF. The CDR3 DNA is TGTGCCAGTAGTATAGAGGGCAGGGGTGGCTACACCTTC.

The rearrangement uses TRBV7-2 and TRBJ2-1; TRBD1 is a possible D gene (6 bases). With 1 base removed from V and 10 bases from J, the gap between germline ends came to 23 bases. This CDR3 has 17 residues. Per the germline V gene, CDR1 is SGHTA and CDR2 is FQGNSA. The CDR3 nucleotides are TGTGCCAGCAGCTTAGTGGGGACATTTTCGGTTGATGGAGAGCAGTTCTTC. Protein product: CASSLVGTFSVDGEQFF.

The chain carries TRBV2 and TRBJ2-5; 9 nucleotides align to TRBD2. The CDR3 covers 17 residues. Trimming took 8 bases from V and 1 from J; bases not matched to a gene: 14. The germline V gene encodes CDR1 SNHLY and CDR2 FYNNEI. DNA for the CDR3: TGTGCCAGCGGGGGATTAGCGGGGGCGGGATTCCAAGAGACCCAGTACTTC. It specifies CASGGLAGAGFQETQYF.

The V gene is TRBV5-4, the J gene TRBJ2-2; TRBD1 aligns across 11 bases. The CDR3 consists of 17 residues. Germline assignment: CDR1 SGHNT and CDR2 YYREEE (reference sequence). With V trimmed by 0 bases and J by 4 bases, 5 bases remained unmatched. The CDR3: CASSLGTGGSGTGELFF. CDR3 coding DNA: TGTGCCAGCAGCTTGGGGACAGGGGGCTCGGGCACCGGGGAGCTGTTTTTT.

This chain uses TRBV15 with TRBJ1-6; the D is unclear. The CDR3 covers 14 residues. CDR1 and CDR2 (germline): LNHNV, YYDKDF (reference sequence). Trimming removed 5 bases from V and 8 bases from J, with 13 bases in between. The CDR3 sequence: CATSGGQADSPLHF. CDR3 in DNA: TGTGCCACCAGCGGAGGGCAGGCCGATTCACCCCTCCACTTT.

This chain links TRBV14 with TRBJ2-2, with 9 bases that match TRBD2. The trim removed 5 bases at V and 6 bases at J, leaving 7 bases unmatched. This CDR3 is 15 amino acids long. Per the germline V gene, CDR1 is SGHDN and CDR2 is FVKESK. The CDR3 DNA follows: TGTGCCAGCAGCGTCGGGACTAGCATTGCCGGGGAGCTGTTTTTT. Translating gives CASSVGTSIAGELFF.

This CDR3 is CASSLAQGASGNTIYF. The CDR3 bases are TGTGCCAGCAGCTTAGCACAGGGGGCCTCTGGAAACACCATATATTTT. The genes are TRBV7-6 and TRBJ1-3; 9 bases map to TRBD1. Trimming removed 0 bases from V and 0 bases from J; junction bases left unmatched: 0. CDR1 and CDR2 (germline): SGHVS, FNYEAQ. The CDR3 has 16 amino acids.

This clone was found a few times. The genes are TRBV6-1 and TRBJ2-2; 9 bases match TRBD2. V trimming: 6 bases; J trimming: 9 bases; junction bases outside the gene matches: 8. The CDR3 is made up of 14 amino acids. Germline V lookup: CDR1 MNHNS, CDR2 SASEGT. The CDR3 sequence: CASRSSREGRELFF. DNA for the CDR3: TGTGCCAGCAGGAGCTCGCGGGAGGGACGGGAGCTGTTTTTT.

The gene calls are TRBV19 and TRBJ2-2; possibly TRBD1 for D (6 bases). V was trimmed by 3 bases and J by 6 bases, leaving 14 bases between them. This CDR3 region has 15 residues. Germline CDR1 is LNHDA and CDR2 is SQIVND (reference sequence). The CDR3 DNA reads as TGTGCCAGTAGTATTTGGCAGGGGCTAGCCGGGGAGCTGTTTTTT. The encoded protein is CASSIWQGLAGELFF.

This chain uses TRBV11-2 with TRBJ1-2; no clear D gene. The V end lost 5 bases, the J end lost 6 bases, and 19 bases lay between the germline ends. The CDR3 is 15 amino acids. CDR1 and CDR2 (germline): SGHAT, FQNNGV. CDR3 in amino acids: CASSPWAEPGNGYTF. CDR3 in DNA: TGTGCCAGCAGCCCGTGGGCAGAACCGGGAAATGGCTACACCTTC.

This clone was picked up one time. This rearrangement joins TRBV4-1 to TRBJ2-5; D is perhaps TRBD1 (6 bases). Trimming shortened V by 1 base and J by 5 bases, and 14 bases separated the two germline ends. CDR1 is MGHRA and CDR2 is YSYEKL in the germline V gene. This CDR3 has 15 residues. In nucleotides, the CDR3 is TGCGCCAGCAGCCAAGGCGACAGGCGGGTGGAGACCCAGTACTTC. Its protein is CASSQGDRRVETQYF.

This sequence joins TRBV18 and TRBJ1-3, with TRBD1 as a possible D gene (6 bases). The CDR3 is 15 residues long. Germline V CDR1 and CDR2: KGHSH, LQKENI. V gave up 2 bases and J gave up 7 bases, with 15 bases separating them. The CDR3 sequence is CASSPTRDISNTIYF. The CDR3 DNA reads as TGTGCCAGCTCACCAACACGGGACATCAGCAACACCATATATTTT.

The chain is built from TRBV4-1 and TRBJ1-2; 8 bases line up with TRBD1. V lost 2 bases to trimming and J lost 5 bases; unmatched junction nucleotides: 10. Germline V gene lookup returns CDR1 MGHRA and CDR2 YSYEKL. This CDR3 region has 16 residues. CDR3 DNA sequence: TGCGCCAGCAGCCAACCTCGGACAGGGATTAGATATGGCTACACCTTC. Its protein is CASSQPRTGIRYGYTF.

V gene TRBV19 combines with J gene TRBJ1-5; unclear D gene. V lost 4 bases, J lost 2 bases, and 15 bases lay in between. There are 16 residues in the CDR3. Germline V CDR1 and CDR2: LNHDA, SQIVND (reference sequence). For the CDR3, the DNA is TGTGCCAGTAGTACAAGACTGGGTGTAGGCAATCAGCCCCAGCATTTT. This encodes CASSTRLGVGNQPQHF.

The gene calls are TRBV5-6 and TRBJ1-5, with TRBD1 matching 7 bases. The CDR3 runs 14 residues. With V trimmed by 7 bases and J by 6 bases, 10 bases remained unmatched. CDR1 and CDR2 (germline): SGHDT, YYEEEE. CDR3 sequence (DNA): TGTGCCAGCGGGCAGGGGGGCCGCGGTCAGCCCCAGCATTTT. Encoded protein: CASGQGGRGQPQHF.

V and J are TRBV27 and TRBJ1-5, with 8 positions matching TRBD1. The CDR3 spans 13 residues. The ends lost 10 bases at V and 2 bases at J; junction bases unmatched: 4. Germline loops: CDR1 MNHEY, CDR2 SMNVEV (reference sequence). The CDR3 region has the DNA TGTGCCACCGGACAGGGACGCAATCAGCCCCAGCATTTT. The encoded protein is CATGQGRNQPQHF.

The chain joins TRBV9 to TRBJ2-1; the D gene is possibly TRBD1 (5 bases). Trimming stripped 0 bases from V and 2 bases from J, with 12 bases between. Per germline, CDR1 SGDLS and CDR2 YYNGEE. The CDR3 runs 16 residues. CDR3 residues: CASSVAFRVAYNEQFF. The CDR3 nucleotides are TGTGCCAGCAGCGTAGCTTTCAGGGTTGCCTACAATGAGCAGTTCTTC.

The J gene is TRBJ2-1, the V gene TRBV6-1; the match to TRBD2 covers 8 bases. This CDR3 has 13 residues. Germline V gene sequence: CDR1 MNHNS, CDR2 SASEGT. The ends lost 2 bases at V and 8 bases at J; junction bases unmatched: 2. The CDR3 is CASSERGGYEQFF. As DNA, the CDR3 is TGTGCCAGCAGTGAACGGGGGGGGTATGAGCAGTTCTTC.

CDR3 region: CASSLAMRSVDTIYF. The CDR3 DNA follows: TGTGCCAGCAGCTTAGCAATGAGGTCGGTCGACACCATATATTTT. The chain has TRBV7-9 and TRBJ1-3; D unresolved. Germline CDR1 SEHNR, CDR2 FQNEAQ (reference sequence). V was trimmed by 0 bases and J by 8 bases, leaving 14 bases between them. The CDR3 runs 15 residues.

The CDR3 region has the DNA TGTGCCAGCAGTCGAGGGGGAGACGAGACCCAGTACTTC. Translated: CASSRGGDETQYF. This chain uses TRBV25-1 with TRBJ2-5, with D possibly being TRBD1 (6 bases). The CDR3 is made up of 13 amino acids. Looked up from germline, CDR1 is MGHDK and CDR2 is SYGVNS. The V gene lost 5 bases and the J gene lost 5 bases, with 12 bases spanning the gap.

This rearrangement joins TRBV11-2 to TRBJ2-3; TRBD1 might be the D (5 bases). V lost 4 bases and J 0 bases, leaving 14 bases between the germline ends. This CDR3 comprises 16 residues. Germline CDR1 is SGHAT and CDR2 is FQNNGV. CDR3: CASSSGNRFSTDTQYF. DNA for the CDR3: TGTGCCAGCAGCTCAGGGAATCGATTTAGCACAGATACGCAGTATTTT.

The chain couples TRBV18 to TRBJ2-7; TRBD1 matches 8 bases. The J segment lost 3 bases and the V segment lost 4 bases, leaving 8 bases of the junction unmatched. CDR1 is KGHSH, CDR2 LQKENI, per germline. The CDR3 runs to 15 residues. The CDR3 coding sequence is TGTGCCAGCTCACACTCGACCGGACAGGGCTACGAGCAGTACTTC. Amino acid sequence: CASSHSTGQGYEQYF.

CDR3 nucleotides: TGTGCCACCATAGGGGGATCATACGGAAACACCATATATTTT. Its protein product is CATIGGSYGNTIYF. The chain joins TRBV25-1 to TRBJ1-3, with D possibly matching TRBD1 (6 bases). The CDR3 contains 14 residues. V was cut by 10 bases and J by 4 bases, with 17 bases left in between. Per germline, CDR1 MGHDK and CDR2 SYGVNS.